This TCR beta chain appears in the sequencing data of a study of blood T cell repertoires in COVID-19. Study as a whole: From T cells, B-cell-depleted T cells, or PBMCs came the material, which was cDNA or gDNA.

This CDR3 spans 13 amino acids. Trimming took 5 bases from V and 14 from J, leaving 20 bases between them. Germline values: CDR1 MDHEN, CDR2 SYDVKM. Assay used: immunoSEQ multiplex PCR; TCRdb lists only in-frame clones, some missing. The table has approximately 150,000 clones, under 95% seen once. Seattle patients were enrolled during active infection and followed longitudinally. The TCR comes from a man between 18 and 29 years old with COVID-19, enrolled during active disease. J is TRBJ2-3 and V is TRBV28; D is possibly TRBD2 (6 bases). Sequencing used peripheral blood. The CDR3 region has the DNA TGTGCCAGCAGTCGTGTAGGGGAGGAGCCGGGGTATTTT. It codes for CASSRVGEEPGYF.